This T cell receptor (beta chain) was retrieved from a study of pediatric ulcerative colitis. Germline loops: CDR1 SGHAT, CDR2 FQNNGV. V was clipped by 3 bases and J by 7 bases, with 1 base between them. This CDR3 has 10 residues. Libraries were prepared by immunoSEQ multiplex PCR; TCRdb keeps only in-frame clonotypes and omits some of them. This sample has approximately 60,000 clones, with roughly nine tenths found just once. Ulcerative colitis patients received no immunosuppressive medication before the diagnostic colonoscopy. V usage is TRBV11-2 and J usage is TRBJ2-1; D is ambiguous. Material: blood. The TCR originated in a boy younger than 18 with severe ulcerative colitis. The CDR3 reads CASSFNEQFF. CDR3 sequence (DNA): TGTGCCAGCAGCTTTAATGAGCAGTTCTTC.